This entry is about one TCR beta chain. This sample stems from a study of T cells after yellow fever vaccination. This CDR3 region has 16 residues. Using its own MiXCR run on the 5' RACE reads, TCRdb lists one record per CDR3 protein. This table has 150,000 to 200,000 distinct CDR3 sequences, about 10% appearing once. This sample comprised CD8+ T cells sorted from PBMCs, obtained 15 days after the yellow fever booster vaccination. The V gene is TRBV21-1, the J gene TRBJ2-3; no check of the table's D call, TRBD1, against the DNA was made. TRBV21-1 has pseudogene status. The sequence was obtained from a man aged 18 to 30 who received the YFV17D yellow fever vaccine. The DNA for the CDR3 is TGTGCCAGCAGCAATAGCCCGGGGGGCGGCACAGATACGCAGTATTTT. It specifies CASSNSPGGGTDTQYF.